This TCR beta chain was recovered during a study of T cells in localized non-small cell lung cancer (TCRdb year 2020). At the level of the whole study: The study examined T cell repertoires in under 300 patients with early-stage NSCLC and compared tumors with uninvolved tumor-adjacent lungs. The cohort was made up of a few hundred treatment-naive NSCLC patients whose localized lung tumors had been resected. The mean age of the NSCLC patients was 50 to 85 years, with 120 to 150 men and 110 or so women. Overall study results and their limits: The highest T cell clonality was observed in uninvolved tumor-adjacent lung, where clonality exceeded that of tumor, suggesting that antigenic responses were more focused in uninvolved tumor-adjacent lung. A median of 57 of the top 100 tumor clones turned up in the paired uninvolved adjacent lung, and 25 to 30 of those clones also ranked among the top 100 of that same adjacent lung. Multi-region tumor sequencing was not performed, so intratumor heterogeneity could not be excluded. Because of the exploratory design, TCR variables were selected using unadjusted p-values without false-discovery rate correction. Longer overall survival was associated with higher blood T cell density, whereas shorter survival was associated with higher adjacent-lung clonality.

From the cysteine up to the phenylalanine, the CDR3 has a length of 16 residues. The sequence is cut down to CDR3 DNA, 48 bases in frame from base 1. The junction shows trimming of 2 bases on V and 4 bases on J, plus 15 bases between the germline ends. CDR1 SGHRS and CDR2 YFSETQ were looked up in the germline V gene. TCR beta CDR3 regions were sequenced from DNA using the immunoSEQ Assay. Under the source paper's analysis protocol: To compute T cell density, TCR beta template counts were normalized to usable DNA, which was estimated by amplifying housekeeping genes. Using the preseqR package, richness was estimated by extrapolating to 120,000 templates for tissue samples and 400,000 templates for PBMC samples. Clonality was calculated as one minus Pielou's evenness. To identify tissue-enriched TCRs, differential abundance testing was run on productive amino-acid clonotypes with a minimum total count of 5 and an alpha of 0.1. Repertoire overlap between compartments was quantified with the Jaccard Index and Morisita Overlap Index. GLIPH clustered TCR beta CDR3s with public tetramer-defined viral CDR3s; viral motifs required at least three viral sequences plus V-gene enrichment. TCRdb's version of the immuneACCESS table is confined to in-frame rearrangements and falls short of the full clone set. An unresolved V gene accounts for under half of the shortfall where checked; the remainder is of unknown origin. The V and J calls and clone size are taken from that table; D and trimming were inferred from the DNA. The sample includes over 1,500 clones, with around a third observed a single time. Around 12% of the sample goes to the ten largest clones.

About this clone: Which antigen it targets is not known. It has no much larger one-base neighbor in the sample; base qualities were not kept.

At diagnosis, peripheral blood, uninvolved tumor-adjacent lung and tumor were collected and stored as a combination of fresh-frozen and FFPE material. This clonotype was sampled from a female donor at least 60 years old with stage I squamous cell lung carcinoma. Sample: lung tumor tissue, taken before any cancer treatment. The chain joins TRBV5-1 to TRBJ2-2, with the D call tentatively TRBD1 or TRBD2, each fitting 6 bases. The DNA sequence follows: TGCGCCAGCAGCTTCAGGCAGGGGACTTCCACCGGGGAGCTGTTTTTT. This gives the protein CASSFRQGTSTGELFF.